This TCR beta chain was sequenced for a study of neoadjuvant anti-PD-1 for oral cavity cancer. Study-level findings and limits: Only three patients per response group were TCR-analyzed; validation needed. Larger post-treatment preexisting tumor clones tracked with greater tumor shrinkage.

Turning to this clone: Its antigen is not identified.

Most tumor samples had around 4.7 ug input DNA in two replicates. Repertoires were generated with immunoSEQ multiplex PCR, while TCRdb's copy carries only in-frame clones and drops some. Of about 12,000 clones in the sample, roughly 60% were seen once. V lost 0 bases to trimming and J lost 9 bases; unmatched junction nucleotides: 9. CDR1 and CDR2 (germline): SGHRS, YFSETQ. There are 15 residues in the CDR3. This sequence originates from a person aged 40 to 85 with oral cavity squamous cell carcinoma. The gene calls are TRBV5-1 and TRBJ2-1; the match to TRBD2 covers 7 bases. The source was tumor tissue, collected before nivolumab (anti-PD-1) treatment. CDR3 sequence reads: CASSLVGGSPGEQFF. The CDR3 DNA reads as TGCGCCAGCAGCTTGGTTGGCGGGAGCCCCGGTGAGCAGTTCTTC.